Following are 30 T cell receptor beta chains from one sample sequenced in a study of regulatory T cells in long-lasting Graves disease. Through Arm-PCR of CDR3 regions and iRepertoire HTBI primers, TCR beta libraries were built. TCRdb independently ran MiXCR on the multiplex PCR reads; one entry per CDR3 protein. The table has 310,000 or so distinct CDR3 sequences, roughly 21% seen once. The time point denotes: persistent/refractory GD, antithyroid drugs over 5 years with positive TRAb. Scientists built the TCR library using RNA that was extracted from PBMCs. Sequenced here: peripheral blood mononuclear cells (PBMCs), sampled when the disease was refractory, from a patient treated with antithyroid drugs. These receptors all come from a female donor with Graves disease.

This clonotype has just a few counts. This chain joins TRBV28 and TRBJ2-7; D ambiguous. V was pared by 5 bases and J by 6 bases, with 8 bases between. This CDR3 spans 11 amino acids. In germline, CDR1 is MDHEN, CDR2 SYDVKM. This chain's CDR3 is CASSGNSEQYF. The CDR3 DNA follows: TGTGCCAGCAGTGGGAACTCCGAGCAGTACTTC.

This clonotype was counted many times. The V call is TRBV7-2, the J call TRBJ1-4, with 9 bases lining up with TRBD1. Germline trimming cut 5 bases from V and 7 bases from J; bases unmatched to any gene: 8. Germline-derived CDR1 and CDR2 are SGHTA and FQGNSA. The CDR3 covers 15 residues. Here the CDR3 DNA reads TGTGCCAGCAGCCGAACTCGACAGGGGGGTGAAAAACTGTTTTTT. Residues: CASSRTRQGGEKLFF.

This clonotype was counted between two and nine times. The chain recombines TRBV14 with TRBJ1-2; D is undetermined. The length of the CDR3 is 12 residues. V lost 4 bases and J 8 bases, leaving 11 bases between the germline ends. The germline V gene has CDR1 SGHDN and CDR2 FVKESK. The chain's CDR3 is CASSPGPVGYTF. DNA for the CDR3: TGTGCCAGCAGCCCCGGCCCCGTGGGCTACACCTTC.

CDR3 DNA: TGTGCCAGTATGGATGGGCTTGGCGAAAAACTGTTTTTT. Its translation: CASMDGLGEKLFF. The chain links TRBV19 to TRBJ1-4; D gene uncertain. With 7 bases removed from V and 8 bases from J, the gap between germline ends came to 14 bases. Germline loops: CDR1 LNHDA, CDR2 SQIVND (reference sequence). The CDR3 loop spans 13 amino acids.

The V call is TRBV7-9, the J call TRBJ1-6; no clear D gene. Germline V gene data show CDR1 as SEHNR and CDR2 as FQNEAQ (reference sequence). V was cut by 2 bases and J by 10 bases, with 12 bases left in between. This CDR3 comprises 14 residues. In DNA form, the CDR3 reads TGTGCCAGCAGCTTAACCGGGGAAGCATCACCCCTCCACTTT. This gives the protein CASSLTGEASPLHF.

The rearrangement uses TRBV20-1 and TRBJ2-5; TRBD1 is a possible D gene (5 bases). V dropped 5 bases and J dropped 0 bases, with 10 bases sitting between them. CDR1 is DFQATT, CDR2 SNEGSKA, per germline (reference sequence). CDR3 length: 13 residues. CDR3 nucleotides: TGCAGTGCTGGGGCGCCAGACCAAGAGACCCAGTACTTC. Protein product: CSAGAPDQETQYF.

This clonotype showed up many times. The chain links TRBV2 to TRBJ2-7, with 11 positions matching TRBD2. V trimming: 8 bases; J trimming: 7 bases; junction bases outside the gene matches: 13. CDR1 SNHLY and CDR2 FYNNEI come from the germline V gene. The CDR3 contains 15 residues. In DNA form, the CDR3 reads TGTGCCAGCTCTTCTGCTCGGACTAGCGGGCCGGAGCAGTACTTC. Encoded protein: CASSSARTSGPEQYF. The variable domain in full, completed from reference TRBV2 and TRBJ2-7, reads EPEVTQTPSHQVTQMGQEVILRCVPISNHLYFYWYRQILGQKVEFLVSFYNNEISEKSEIFDDQFSVERPDGSNFTLKIRSTKLEDSAMYFCASSSARTSGPEQYFGPGTRLTVT.

This clonotype was recorded at least ten times. V is TRBV7-2 and J is TRBJ2-5; D may be TRBD1 (6 bases). This CDR3 has 15 residues. Per germline, CDR1 SGHTA and CDR2 FQGNSA. With 1 base removed from V and 2 bases from J, the gap between germline ends came to 11 bases. CDR3 in DNA: TGTGCCAGCAGCTTAGAAGGAAGGGGGCAAGAGACCCAGTACTTC. Translating it yields CASSLEGRGQETQYF.

The chain couples TRBV10-1 to TRBJ2-2; 8 bases match TRBD2. The germline gives CDR1 WNHNN, CDR2 SYGVQD (reference sequence). The length of the CDR3 is 15 residues. Germline trimming cut 5 bases from V and 4 bases from J; bases unmatched to any gene: 6. CDR3 nucleotides: TGCGCCAGCAGTCGATTAGCGGGGACCACCGGGGAGCTGTTTTTT. Its translation is CASSRLAGTTGELFF.

This clonotype was seen more than once but under ten times. The chain combines TRBV25-1 with TRBJ2-7; 8 nucleotides align to TRBD2. The germline V gene encodes CDR1 MGHDK and CDR2 SYGVNS. The CDR3 spans 13 residues. With V trimmed by 3 bases and J by 5 bases, 3 bases remained unmatched. The CDR3 protein is CASSDSGTDEQYF. CDR3 in DNA: TGTGCCAGCAGTGATAGCGGGACTGACGAGCAGTACTTC.

V usage is TRBV6-1 and J usage is TRBJ1-1; D may be TRBD1 (5 bases). Trimming removed 5 bases from V and 8 bases from J, with 9 bases in between. Germline CDR1 MNHNS, CDR2 SASEGT. The CDR3 sequence is 11 residues long. Here the CDR3 DNA reads TGTGCCAGCAGTCACGGACACGAAGCTTTCTTT. It translates to CASSHGHEAFF.

This chain links TRBV5-5 with TRBJ1-5; D is perhaps TRBD1 (5 bases). The CDR3 has 15 amino acids. V lost 1 base to trimming and J lost 10 bases, with 18 bases between them. Germline lookup yields CDR1 SGHKS and CDR2 YYEKEE (reference sequence). CDR3 in amino acids: CASSLLSGLGGPQHF. The CDR3 DNA reads TGTGCCAGCAGCTTGTTGTCAGGGTTGGGAGGTCCCCAGCATTTT.

The chain employs TRBV24-1 and TRBJ2-4; tentative D call: TRBD2 (5 bases). The germline gives CDR1 KGHDR, CDR2 SFDVKD. V was cut by 2 bases and J by 6 bases, with 16 bases left in between. The CDR3 spans 16 residues. The CDR3 protein is CATSDSGADPRNIQYF. CDR3 DNA sequence: TGTGCCACCAGTGATTCAGGAGCGGACCCTAGAAACATTCAGTACTTC.

The chain links TRBV7-9 to TRBJ2-4; D is unresolved. Germline CDR1 reads SEHNR; CDR2 reads FQNEAQ (reference sequence). The CDR3 contains 14 residues. Trimming shortened V by 5 bases and J by 13 bases, and 21 bases separated the two germline ends. In nucleotides, the CDR3 is TGTGCCAGCAGCCTTTTGACGCTATCCGCCGTCCAGTACTTC. It specifies CASSLLTLSAVQYF. The full variable domain, in which reference TRBV7-9 and TRBJ2-4 provide the parts outside the CDR3, is DTGVSQNPRHKITKRGQNVTFRCDPISEHNRLYWYRQTLGQGPEFLTYFQNEAQLEKSRLLSDRFSAERPKGSFSTLEIQRTEQGDSAMYLCASSLLTLSAVQYFGAGTRLSVL.

The rearrangement uses TRBV29-1 and TRBJ2-1; TRBD2 matches 7 bases. This CDR3 comprises 13 residues. The V gene's germline CDR1 is SQVTM and CDR2 ANQGSEA. The trim removed 7 bases at V and 9 bases at J, leaving 12 bases unmatched. CDR3 protein: CSAGLEVKSEQFF. CDR3 DNA: TGCAGCGCCGGACTAGAAGTTAAGAGTGAGCAGTTCTTC.

This clonotype was seen a handful of times. This chain uses TRBV19 with TRBJ1-3, with D unclear. The CDR3 is 14 amino acids. From germline, CDR1 is LNHDA and CDR2 SQIVND (reference sequence). V was cut by 7 bases and J by 4 bases, with 14 bases left in between. The CDR3 is CASNQDRGGNTIYF. In DNA, the CDR3 is TGTGCCAGTAATCAAGACCGTGGAGGAAACACCATATATTTT. Filled out from reference TRBV19 and TRBJ1-3, the complete variable domain reads DGGITQSPKYLFRKEGQNVTLSCEQNLNHDAMYWYRQDPGQGLRLIYYSQIVNDFQKGDIAEGYSVSREKKESFPLTVTSAQKNPTAFYLCASNQDRGGNTIYFGEGSWLTVV.

This chain uses TRBV10-3 with TRBJ2-5, with TRBD2 matching over 8 bases. With V trimmed by 6 bases and J by 2 bases, 11 bases remained unmatched. CDR3 size: 16 residues. From germline, CDR1 is ENHRY and CDR2 SYGVKD. The CDR3 sequence: CAIRAGEGMGQETQYF. For the CDR3, the DNA is TGTGCCATCAGAGCGGGAGAGGGAATGGGGCAAGAGACCCAGTACTTC.

This clonotype was seen many times. CDR3 amino acids: CASSAGWGAEAFF. The CDR3 region has the DNA TGTGCCAGCAGTGCAGGGTGGGGAGCTGAAGCTTTCTTT. The J gene is TRBJ1-1, the V gene TRBV2; D is perhaps TRBD1 (5 bases). Germline V gene lookup returns CDR1 SNHLY and CDR2 FYNNEI. V lost 4 bases and J 6 bases, leaving 12 bases between the germline ends. This CDR3 has 13 amino acids.

This clonotype appeared many times. This rearrangement joins TRBV2 to TRBJ2-7, with D unclear. From germline, CDR1 is SNHLY and CDR2 FYNNEI. This CDR3 has 11 amino acids. V lost 8 bases and J 0 bases, leaving 5 bases between the germline ends. The CDR3 loop reads CASLISYEQYF. In DNA form, the CDR3 reads TGTGCCAGCCTTATCTCCTACGAGCAGTACTTC.

This clonotype was detected ten times or more. The chain couples TRBV28 to TRBJ1-5; D not resolved. V shed 5 bases and J shed 0 bases, with 17 bases lying between them. The CDR3 consists of 17 residues. Germline assignment: CDR1 MDHEN and CDR2 SYDVKM. This CDR3 is CASSMAPYGDSNQPQHF. CDR3 DNA sequence: TGTGCCAGCAGTATGGCGCCCTACGGAGATAGCAATCAGCCCCAGCATTTT.

This clonotype was seen ten or more times. V and J are TRBV28 and TRBJ1-5; 8 positions agree with TRBD1. V lost 3 bases to trimming and J lost 2 bases; unmatched junction nucleotides: 6. This CDR3 comprises 16 residues. The germline gives CDR1 MDHEN, CDR2 SYDVKM. CDR3: CASSLRGQGGNQPQHF. The CDR3, as DNA: TGTGCCAGCAGTTTGCGAGGACAGGGTGGCAATCAGCCCCAGCATTTT.

This clonotype was observed many times. V is TRBV11-2 and J is TRBJ2-2, with 12 nucleotides matching TRBD1. CDR1 is SGHAT, CDR2 FQNNGV, per germline. V shed 3 bases, J shed 3 bases, and the junction held 2 bases outside the gene matches. This CDR3 contains 16 residues. DNA of the CDR3: TGTGCCAGCAGCTTGGGGACAGGGGGCTACACCGGGGAGCTGTTTTTT. It specifies CASSLGTGGYTGELFF.

This clonotype showed up just a few times. DNA for the CDR3: TGCGCCAGCAGCAACAGGACAGGGGGGAGTTATAATGAAAAACTGTTTTTT. Encoded protein: CASSNRTGGSYNEKLFF. J is TRBJ1-4 and V is TRBV5-1; 10 positions agree with TRBD1. Trimming removed 4 bases from V and 4 bases from J; junction bases left unmatched: 10. This CDR3 is built from 17 residues. CDR1 and CDR2 from the germline V gene are SGHRS and YFSETQ.

This clonotype was picked up many times. The rearrangement links TRBV20-1 to TRBJ2-5; weak D call: TRBD2 (6 bases). Trimming cost V 3 bases and J 2 bases, with 16 bases left between them. Germline V gives CDR1 DFQATT, CDR2 SNEGSKA (reference sequence). This CDR3 contains 15 residues. CDR3 coding DNA: TGCAGTGCTAGTAGGGAGGCCACGCTTCAAGAGACCCAGTACTTC. Its translation is CSASREATLQETQYF.

This clonotype has ten or more counts. V and J are TRBV30 and TRBJ1-1; possibly TRBD1 for D (5 bases). This CDR3 comprises 14 residues. Per germline, CDR1 GTSNPN and CDR2 SVGIG (reference sequence). V lost 4 bases, J lost 6 bases, and 18 bases lay in between. The CDR3 spells CAWNRRGTHPEAFF. In nucleotides, the CDR3 is TGTGCCTGGAACCGGCGGGGGACTCACCCTGAAGCTTTCTTT.

This clonotype was recorded at least ten times. The J gene is TRBJ2-1, the V gene TRBV27; 7 bases are shared with TRBD2. Germline CDR1 MNHEY, CDR2 SMNVEV (reference sequence). J lost 0 bases, V lost 8 bases, and 7 bases had no gene match. The CDR3 sequence is 15 residues long. CDR3 coding DNA: TGTGCCAGCTGTAGCGGGCAATCCTCCTACAATGAGCAGTTCTTC. This gives the protein CASCSGQSSYNEQFF.

The chain joins TRBV6-1 to TRBJ2-2, with 9 bases fitting TRBD1. The junction had 5 bases not matched to a gene; V was cut back by 5 bases and J by 7 bases. CDR1 and CDR2 from the germline V gene are MNHNS and SASEGT. This CDR3 is 14 amino acids long. This chain's CDR3 is CASSTATGGGELFF. The CDR3 bases are TGTGCCAGCAGTACGGCGACAGGGGGCGGGGAGCTGTTTTTT.

The chain combines TRBV19 with TRBJ2-1; no clear D gene. CDR1 is LNHDA and CDR2 is SQIVND in the germline V gene (reference sequence). The germline V and J ends were trimmed by 5 bases and 10 bases, with 18 bases remaining between them. The CDR3 consists of 14 residues. CDR3 loop: CASSGPESAYEQFF. The CDR3 nucleotides are TGTGCCAGTAGTGGACCTGAGTCGGCCTACGAGCAGTTCTTC.

Regarding this clonotype: A much larger clone sits a single nucleotide away, making a read error possible. The chain uses TRBV10-3 and TRBJ2-5; D may be TRBD2 (6 bases). CDR1 ENHRY and CDR2 SYGVKD come from the germline V gene. The CDR3 covers 14 residues. Between the trimmed V and J ends, which lost 9 bases and 2 bases, there was a span of 16 bases. CDR3 protein: CAMRKTGEQETQYF. For the CDR3, the DNA is TGTGCCATGCGAAAAACGGGAGAGCAAGAGACCCAGTACTTC.

Many counts were recorded for this clonotype. The rearrangement joins TRBV28 to TRBJ2-2; D not resolved. Germline V gives CDR1 MDHEN, CDR2 SYDVKM. V lost 5 bases to trimming and J lost 0 bases, with 7 bases between them. This CDR3 contains 14 residues. The CDR3 loop reads CASSPPTNTGELFF. For the CDR3, the DNA is TGTGCCAGCAGTCCGCCTACGAACACCGGGGAGCTGTTTTTT.